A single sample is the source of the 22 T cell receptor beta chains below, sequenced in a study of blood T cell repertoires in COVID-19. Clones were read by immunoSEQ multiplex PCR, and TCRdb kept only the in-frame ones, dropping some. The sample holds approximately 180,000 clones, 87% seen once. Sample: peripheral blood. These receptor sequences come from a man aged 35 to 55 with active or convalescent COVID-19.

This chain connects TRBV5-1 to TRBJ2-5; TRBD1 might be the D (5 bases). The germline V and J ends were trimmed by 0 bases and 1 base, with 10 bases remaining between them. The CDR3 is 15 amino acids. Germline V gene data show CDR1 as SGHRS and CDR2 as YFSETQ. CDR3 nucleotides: TGCGCCAGCAGCTTGGACCTGGGGCTCCAAGAGACCCAGTACTTC. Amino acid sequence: CASSLDLGLQETQYF.

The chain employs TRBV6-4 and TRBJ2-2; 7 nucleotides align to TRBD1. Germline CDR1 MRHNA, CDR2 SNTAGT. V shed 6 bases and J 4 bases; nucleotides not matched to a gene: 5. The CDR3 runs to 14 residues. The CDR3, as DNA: TGTGCCAGCAGGAAGGGGGCAGGCACCGGGGAGCTGTTTTTT. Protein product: CASRKGAGTGELFF.

CDR3 in DNA: TGCGCCAGCAGCGAGAACAGGGAAGGCTACACCTTC. Protein: CASSENREGYTF. The chain is built from TRBV5-1 and TRBJ1-2, with D perhaps TRBD1 (6 bases). The CDR3 extends over 12 amino acids. V dropped 4 bases and J dropped 8 bases, with 12 bases sitting between them. Looked up from germline, CDR1 is SGHRS and CDR2 is YFSETQ.

CDR3 sequence: CASSDTTNEKLFF. CDR3 in DNA: TGTGCCAGCAGTGATACAACTAATGAAAAACTGTTTTTT. V is TRBV6-1 and J is TRBJ1-4; D remains ambiguous. Germline lookup yields CDR1 MNHNS and CDR2 SASEGT. Trimming removed 3 bases from V and 0 bases from J, with 2 bases in between. The CDR3 consists of 13 residues.

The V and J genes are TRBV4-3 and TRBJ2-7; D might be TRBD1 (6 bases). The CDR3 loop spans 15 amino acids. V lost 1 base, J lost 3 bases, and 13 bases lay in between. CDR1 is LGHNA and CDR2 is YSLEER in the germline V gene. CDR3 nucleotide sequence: TGCGCCAGCAGCCAAGGAGCAGGGGATTACTACGAGCAGTACTTC. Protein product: CASSQGAGDYYEQYF.

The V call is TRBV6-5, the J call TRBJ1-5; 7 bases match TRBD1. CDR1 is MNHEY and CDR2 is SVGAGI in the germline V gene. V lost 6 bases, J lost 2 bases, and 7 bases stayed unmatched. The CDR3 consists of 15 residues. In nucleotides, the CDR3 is TGTGCCAGCAGCACCACAGGGGCGGGCAATCAGCCCCAGCATTTT. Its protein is CASSTTGAGNQPQHF.

The CDR3 sequence: CASSGTGAVYGYTF. The DNA of the CDR3 is TGTGCCAGCAGCGGCACAGGGGCGGTCTATGGCTACACCTTC. The chain has TRBV9 and TRBJ1-2, with 7 bases aligning to TRBD1. Germline V gene lookup returns CDR1 SGDLS and CDR2 YYNGEE. Germline trimming cut 3 bases from V and 4 bases from J; bases unmatched to any gene: 6. The CDR3 length is 14 residues.

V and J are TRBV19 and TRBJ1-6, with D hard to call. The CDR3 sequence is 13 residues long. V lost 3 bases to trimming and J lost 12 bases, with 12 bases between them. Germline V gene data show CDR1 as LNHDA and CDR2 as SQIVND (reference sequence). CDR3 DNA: TGTGCCAGTAGTATTCTCCAGGTGGGACCCCTCCACTTT. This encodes CASSILQVGPLHF.

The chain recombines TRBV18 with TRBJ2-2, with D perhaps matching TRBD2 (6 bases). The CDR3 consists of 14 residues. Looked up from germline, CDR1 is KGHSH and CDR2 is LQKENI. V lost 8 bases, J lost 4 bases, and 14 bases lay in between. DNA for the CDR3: TGTGCCAGCGACTGGAGGGAGTTCACCGGGGAGCTGTTTTTT. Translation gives CASDWREFTGELFF.

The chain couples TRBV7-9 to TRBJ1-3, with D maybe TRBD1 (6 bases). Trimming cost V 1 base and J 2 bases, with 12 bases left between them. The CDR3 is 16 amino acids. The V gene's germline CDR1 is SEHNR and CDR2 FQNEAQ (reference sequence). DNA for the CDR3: TGTGCCAGCAGCTTAGTGGTGGGGGCGGCTGGAAACACCATATATTTT. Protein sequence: CASSLVVGAAGNTIYF. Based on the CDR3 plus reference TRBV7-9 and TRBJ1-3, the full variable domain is DTGVSQNPRHKITKRGQNVTFRCDPISEHNRLYWYRQTLGQGPEFLTYFQNEAQLEKSRLLSDRFSAERPKGSFSTLEIQRTEQGDSAMYLCASSLVVGAAGNTIYFGEGSWLTVV.

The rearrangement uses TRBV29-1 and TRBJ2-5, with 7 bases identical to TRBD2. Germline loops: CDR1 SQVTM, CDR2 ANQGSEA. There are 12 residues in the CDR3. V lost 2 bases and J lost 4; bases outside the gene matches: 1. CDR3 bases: TGCAGCGTTGAAAGCGGGACAGAGACCCAGTACTTC. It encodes CSVESGTETQYF.

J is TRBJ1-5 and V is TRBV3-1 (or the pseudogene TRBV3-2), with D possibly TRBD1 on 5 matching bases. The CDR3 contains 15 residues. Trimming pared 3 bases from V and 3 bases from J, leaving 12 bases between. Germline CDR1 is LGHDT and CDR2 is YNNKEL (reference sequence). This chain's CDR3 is CASSQQGLPNQPQHF. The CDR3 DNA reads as TGTGCCAGCAGCCAGCAGGGCCTTCCCAATCAGCCCCAGCATTTT.

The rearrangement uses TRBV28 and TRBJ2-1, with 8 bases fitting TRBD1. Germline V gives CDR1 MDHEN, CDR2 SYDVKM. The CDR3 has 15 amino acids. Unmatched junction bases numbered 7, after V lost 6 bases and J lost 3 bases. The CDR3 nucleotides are TGTGCCAGCAGCAAGACAGGGGCCAGCTACAATGAGCAGTTCTTC. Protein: CASSKTGASYNEQFF.

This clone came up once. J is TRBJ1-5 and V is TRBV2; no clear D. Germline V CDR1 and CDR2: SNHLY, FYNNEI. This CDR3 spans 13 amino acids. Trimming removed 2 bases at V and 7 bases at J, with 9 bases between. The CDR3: CASSEHGNQPQHF. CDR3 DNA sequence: TGTGCCAGCAGTGAACACGGTAACCAGCCCCAGCATTTT.

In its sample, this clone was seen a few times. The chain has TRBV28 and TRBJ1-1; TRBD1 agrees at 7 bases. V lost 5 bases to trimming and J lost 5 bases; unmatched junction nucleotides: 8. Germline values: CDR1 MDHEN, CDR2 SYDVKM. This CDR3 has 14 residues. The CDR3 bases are TGTGCCAGCAGTCCCCCAGGGGGGAGGACTGAAGCTTTCTTT. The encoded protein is CASSPPGGRTEAFF. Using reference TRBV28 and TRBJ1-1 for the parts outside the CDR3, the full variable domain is DVKVTQSSRYLVKRTGEKVFLECVQDMDHENMFWYRQDPGLGLRLIYFSYDVKMKEKGDIPEGYSVSREKKERFSLILESASTNQTSMYLCASSPPGGRTEAFFGQGTRLTVV.

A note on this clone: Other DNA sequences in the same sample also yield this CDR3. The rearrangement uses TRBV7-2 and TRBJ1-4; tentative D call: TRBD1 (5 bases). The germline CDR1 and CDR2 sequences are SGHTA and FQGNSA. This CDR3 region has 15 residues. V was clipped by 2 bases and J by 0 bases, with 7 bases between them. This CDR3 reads CASSLSGTTNEKLFF. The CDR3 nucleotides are TGTGCCAGCAGCTTATCAGGGACAACTAATGAAAAACTGTTTTTT.

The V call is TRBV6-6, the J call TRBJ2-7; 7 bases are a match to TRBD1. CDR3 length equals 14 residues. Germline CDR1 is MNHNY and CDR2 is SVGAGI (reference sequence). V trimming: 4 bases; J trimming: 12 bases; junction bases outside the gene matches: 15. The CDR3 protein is CASSSTGHSRWGYF. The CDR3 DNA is TGTGCCAGCAGTTCGACAGGGCACAGTAGGTGGGGGTACTTC.

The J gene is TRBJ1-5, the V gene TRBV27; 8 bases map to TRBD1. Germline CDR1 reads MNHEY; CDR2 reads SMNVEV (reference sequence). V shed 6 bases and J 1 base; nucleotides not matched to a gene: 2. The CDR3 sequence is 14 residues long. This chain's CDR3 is CASSQGASNQPQHF. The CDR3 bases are TGTGCCAGCAGCCAGGGGGCGAGCAATCAGCCCCAGCATTTT.

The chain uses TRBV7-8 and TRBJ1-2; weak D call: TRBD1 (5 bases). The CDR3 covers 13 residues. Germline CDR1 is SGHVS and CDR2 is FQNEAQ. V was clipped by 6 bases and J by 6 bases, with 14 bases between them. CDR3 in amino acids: CASRPGFVDGYTF. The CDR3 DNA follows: TGTGCCAGCAGGCCAGGGTTTGTTGATGGCTACACCTTC.

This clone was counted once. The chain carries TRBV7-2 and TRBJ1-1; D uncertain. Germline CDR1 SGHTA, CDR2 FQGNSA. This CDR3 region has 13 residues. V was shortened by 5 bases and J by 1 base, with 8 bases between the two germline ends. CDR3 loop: CASSTDTNTEAFF. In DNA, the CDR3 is TGTGCCAGCAGCACAGACACGAACACTGAAGCTTTCTTT. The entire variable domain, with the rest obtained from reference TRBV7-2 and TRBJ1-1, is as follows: GAGVSQSPSNKVTEKGKDVELRCDPISGHTALYWYRQSLGQGLEFLIYFQGNSAPDKSGLPSDRFSAERTGGSVSTLTIQRTQQEDSAVYLCASSTDTNTEAFFGQGTRLTVV.

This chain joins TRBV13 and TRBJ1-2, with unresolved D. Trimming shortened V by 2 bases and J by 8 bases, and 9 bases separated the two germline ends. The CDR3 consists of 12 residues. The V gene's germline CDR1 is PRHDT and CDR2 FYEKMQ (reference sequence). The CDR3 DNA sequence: TGTGCCAGCAGCTTAACTATCGGCGGCTACACCTTC. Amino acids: CASSLTIGGYTF.

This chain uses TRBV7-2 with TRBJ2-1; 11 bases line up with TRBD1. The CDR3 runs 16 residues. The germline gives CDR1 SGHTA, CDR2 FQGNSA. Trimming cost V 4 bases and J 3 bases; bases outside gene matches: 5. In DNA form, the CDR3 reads TGTGCCAGCAGCTATACCGGGACAGGGGGCTACAATGAGCAGTTCTTC. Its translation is CASSYTGTGGYNEQFF.